The 18 T cell receptor beta chains below were found in one sample sequenced in a study of cytomegalovirus exposure and HLA in healthy donors. Vbeta (60) and Jbeta (13) primers were used in the PCR. Libraries were prepared by immunoSEQ multiplex PCR; TCRdb keeps only in-frame clonotypes and omits some of them. The table records about 300,000 clones, 86% of them present only once. Sequencing used PBMCs. Every receptor here comes from a man between 40 and 49 years old in good health and CMV-seropositive.

In this sample, this clone turned up a few times. The J gene is TRBJ2-3, the V gene TRBV19; 8 nucleotides line up with TRBD2. Germline V lookup: CDR1 LNHDA, CDR2 SQIVND (reference sequence). The V and J ends lost 4 bases and 5 bases, in that order; junction bases with no gene match: 20. The CDR3 contains 19 residues. The CDR3 loop reads CASSTGPRGASGFVDTQYF. The CDR3 DNA reads as TGTGCCAGTAGTACCGGGCCCCGAGGAGCTAGCGGGTTTGTAGATACGCAGTATTTT.

This rearrangement joins TRBV27 to TRBJ2-7; D is possibly TRBD1 (5 bases). Deletions cut 4 bases from V and 3 bases from J, with 10 bases between. The CDR3 extends over 13 amino acids. In germline, CDR1 is MNHEY, CDR2 SMNVEV (reference sequence). CDR3: CASSSGMIYEQYF. The CDR3 DNA is TGTGCCAGCAGTTCAGGGATGATCTACGAGCAGTACTTC.

The V and J genes are TRBV5-1 and TRBJ2-1; TRBD2 agrees at 7 bases. Per the germline V gene, CDR1 is SGHRS and CDR2 is YFSETQ. The CDR3 length is 14 residues. The V and J ends lost 1 base and 6 bases, in that order; junction bases with no gene match: 4. CDR3 residues: CASSLLASGNEQFF. The CDR3, as DNA: TGCGCCAGCAGCTTGCTGGCTAGCGGCAATGAGCAGTTCTTC.

The chain has TRBV27 and TRBJ2-2, with 7 bases lining up with TRBD1. J was trimmed by 6 bases and V by 6 bases; bases with no gene match: 16. CDR3 length: 17 amino acids. CDR1 and CDR2 from the germline V gene are MNHEY and SMNVEV (reference sequence). CDR3 bases: TGTGCCAGCAGGACTGGCCCCCGACAGGGAGCCTCCGGGGAGCTGTTTTTT. Translated, it gives CASRTGPRQGASGELFF.

The chain has TRBV19 and TRBJ1-1; D gene ambiguous. CDR1 is LNHDA and CDR2 is SQIVND in the germline V gene (reference sequence). The CDR3 spans 11 residues. Deletions cut 8 bases from V and 1 base from J, with 5 bases between. CDR3 loop: CASAENTEAFF. The CDR3 DNA follows: TGTGCCAGTGCAGAGAACACTGAAGCTTTCTTT.

V gene TRBV11-2 combines with J gene TRBJ2-7, with TRBD2 identical over 13 bases. The CDR3 is made up of 17 amino acids. CDR1 SGHAT and CDR2 FQNNGV come from the germline V gene. The V segment lost 5 bases and the J segment 3 bases; nucleotides outside the gene matches: 10. The CDR3 reads CASSMYGLAGVFYEQYF. As DNA, the CDR3 is TGTGCCAGCAGCATGTACGGACTAGCGGGAGTATTCTACGAGCAGTACTTC.

The chain joins TRBV28 to TRBJ1-2; TRBD1 matches 8 bases. The V gene end was trimmed by 2 bases and the J gene end by 4 bases; junction bases not matched to a gene: 3. Germline lookup yields CDR1 MDHEN and CDR2 SYDVKM. The CDR3 spans 14 residues. The CDR3 DNA is TGTGCCAGCAGTTTAGCAGGGGGCGTCTATGGCTACACCTTC. It is translated as CASSLAGGVYGYTF.

This chain connects TRBV28 to TRBJ2-7, with D unclear. Germline V gives CDR1 MDHEN, CDR2 SYDVKM. The CDR3 consists of 13 residues. V lost 1 base and J lost 5, with 9 bases in between. CDR3 bases: TGTGCCAGCAGTTTATACCCGACTGACGAGCAGTACTTC. Translation gives CASSLYPTDEQYF.

Only a few counts were recorded for this clone. The V call is TRBV5-1, the J call TRBJ2-7, with TRBD2 identical over 8 bases. This CDR3 is built from 12 residues. CDR1 and CDR2 from the germline V gene are SGHRS and YFSETQ. V lost 4 bases and J lost 4; bases outside the gene matches: 1. Here the CDR3 reads CASSAGGYEQYF. As DNA, the CDR3 is TGCGCCAGCAGCGCGGGGGGTTACGAGCAGTACTTC.

This clone was detected once. V usage is TRBV19 and J usage is TRBJ1-1, with TRBD1 matching 8 bases. Germline V gene sequence: CDR1 LNHDA, CDR2 SQIVND (reference sequence). CDR3 length: 14 amino acids. The J segment lost 1 base and the V segment lost 3 bases, leaving 1 base of the junction unmatched. CDR3 DNA: TGTGCCAGTAGTATCACAGGGGGGAACACTGAAGCTTTCTTT. This sequence encodes CASSITGGNTEAFF.

V is TRBV4-3 and J is TRBJ2-7, with 15 nucleotides matching TRBD2. V gave up 0 bases and J gave up 4 bases; unmatched junction bases: 4. The CDR3 is 17 residues long. CDR1 LGHNA and CDR2 YSLEER come from the germline V gene. CDR3: CASSQEGLAGGPYEQYF. The CDR3 DNA sequence: TGCGCCAGCAGCCAAGAAGGACTAGCGGGAGGGCCGTACGAGCAGTACTTC.

The chain carries TRBV29-1 and TRBJ1-1; tentative D call: TRBD1 (5 bases). The germline V gene has CDR1 SQVTM and CDR2 ANQGSEA. CDR3 length: 11 amino acids. V was shortened by 7 bases and J by 6 bases, with 12 bases between the two germline ends. CDR3 in amino acids: CSARAGSEAFF. CDR3 nucleotide sequence: TGCAGCGCCAGGGCCGGATCTGAAGCTTTCTTT.

V usage is TRBV4-1 and J usage is TRBJ1-5; D is unresolved. V was cut by 0 bases and J by 9 bases, with 9 bases left in between. The CDR3 extends over 13 amino acids. CDR1 and CDR2 (germline): MGHRA, YSYEKL. The CDR3: CASSQEAGWPQHF. The DNA for the CDR3 is TGCGCCAGCAGCCAAGAAGCAGGATGGCCCCAGCATTTT.

The chain combines TRBV28 with TRBJ2-1, with D perhaps TRBD2 (6 bases). Between the trimmed V and J ends, which lost 9 bases and 4 bases, there was a span of 16 bases. Germline V gene lookup returns CDR1 MDHEN and CDR2 SYDVKM. The CDR3 consists of 14 residues. DNA of the CDR3: TGTGCCAGTGCACTGCGGGGAGTTTACAATGAGCAGTTCTTC. Translating gives CASALRGVYNEQFF. Together with reference TRBV28 and TRBJ2-1, the CDR3 gives the full variable domain: DVKVTQSSRYLVKRTGEKVFLECVQDMDHENMFWYRQDPGLGLRLIYFSYDVKMKEKGDIPEGYSVSREKKERFSLILESASTNQTSMYLCASALRGVYNEQFFGPGTRLTVL.

V and J are TRBV13 and TRBJ2-5, with D tentatively TRBD2 (5 bases). Germline V gives CDR1 PRHDT, CDR2 FYEKMQ (reference sequence). The V and J ends lost 3 bases and 5 bases respectively, with 10 bases between them. The CDR3 is 13 amino acids. The CDR3 protein is CASSFGGGETQYF. CDR3 coding DNA: TGTGCCAGCAGCTTTGGCGGCGGGGAGACCCAGTACTTC.

The rearrangement uses TRBV18 and TRBJ2-1; D possibly corresponds to TRBD2 (6 bases). CDR3 length equals 14 residues. The V end was cut by 2 bases, the J end by 6 bases, with 11 bases between. The germline gives CDR1 KGHSH, CDR2 LQKENI. CDR3: CASSPGTGRNEQFF. Written as DNA, the CDR3 is TGTGCCAGCTCACCAGGGACTGGACGCAATGAGCAGTTCTTC.

This clone was recorded a few times. The V gene is TRBV7-6, the J gene TRBJ2-7; possible D gene TRBD1, 5 bases. CDR1 SGHVS and CDR2 FNYEAQ come from the germline V gene. This CDR3 contains 12 residues. Trimming removed 2 bases at V and 4 bases at J, with 6 bases between. The CDR3 reads CASSLQGYEQYF. The CDR3 bases are TGTGCCAGCAGCTTACAGGGATACGAGCAGTACTTC. Full variable domain (remainder filled in from reference TRBV7-6 and TRBJ2-7): GAGVSQSPRYKVTKRGQDVALRCDPISGHVSLYWYRQALGQGPEFLTYFNYEAQQDKSGLPNDRFSAERPEGSISTLTIQRTEQRDSAMYRCASSLQGYEQYFGPGTRLTVT.

J is TRBJ2-5 and V is TRBV9; unclear D gene. Trimming cost V 3 bases and J 3 bases, with 9 bases left between them. The CDR3 loop spans 13 amino acids. Germline loops: CDR1 SGDLS, CDR2 YYNGEE. The CDR3 is CASSASSKETQYF. The CDR3 DNA is TGTGCCAGCAGCGCCTCTAGTAAAGAGACCCAGTACTTC. Full variable domain (rest looked up from reference TRBV9 and TRBJ2-5): DSGVTQTPKHLITATGQRVTLRCSPRSGDLSVYWYQQSLDQGLQFLIQYYNGEERAKGNILERFSAQQFPDLHSELNLSSLELGDSALYFCASSASSKETQYFGPGTRLLVL.